The 13 T cell receptor beta chains in this list originate from one sample, sequenced in a study of shared T cell receptors in the human thymus. Measured with immunoSEQ multiplex PCR; TCRdb has only the in-frame clones, and not every one. This sample carries 500,000 to 850,000 clones, around 87% of them seen once, and the ten largest clones take 0.0094%. This sample also appeared in a second study, on human thymus T cells.

Sequenced: thymocytes. The receptors originated from a boy under three years old with a congenital heart defect.

The J gene is TRBJ2-1, the V gene TRBV5-1; 8 nucleotides align to TRBD2. Trimming took 1 base from V and 3 from J; bases not matched to a gene: 3. This CDR3 has 15 amino acids. CDR1 and CDR2 (germline): SGHRS, YFSETQ. The CDR3 nucleotides read TGCGCCAGCAGCTTGACTAGCGGTGACTACAATGAGCAGTTCTTC. Translation: CASSLTSGDYNEQFF.

The chain recombines TRBV19 with TRBJ2-4; 8 nucleotides align to TRBD2. The trim removed 6 bases at V and 1 base at J, leaving 8 bases unmatched. The CDR3 runs 16 residues. In germline, CDR1 is LNHDA, CDR2 SQIVND (reference sequence). DNA for the CDR3: TGTGCCAGTAGCTCGGGACTAGTGGTGGCCAAAAACATTCAGTACTTC. The encoded protein is CASSSGLVVAKNIQYF.

The chain uses TRBV4-1 and TRBJ2-7, with 12 nucleotides matching TRBD2. The CDR3 contains 18 residues. The V and J ends lost 1 base and 6 bases, in that order; junction bases with no gene match: 13. The germline V gene has CDR1 MGHRA and CDR2 YSYEKL. The CDR3 region is CASSQGSSPSGRAREQYF. CDR3 sequence (DNA): TGCGCCAGCAGCCAAGGTTCCTCCCCTAGCGGGAGGGCCCGCGAGCAGTACTTC.

This rearrangement joins TRBV27 to TRBJ1-2, with 9 bases lining up with TRBD1. V trimming: 5 bases; J trimming: 4 bases; junction bases outside the gene matches: 17. This CDR3 comprises 18 residues. The germline V gene encodes CDR1 MNHEY and CDR2 SMNVEV (reference sequence). The CDR3 spells CASSTTPGQGSGGYGYTF. The DNA of the CDR3 is TGTGCCAGCAGTACAACGCCGGGACAGGGAAGTGGGGGCTATGGCTACACCTTC.

The rearrangement uses TRBV4-3 and TRBJ2-1; the match to TRBD2 covers 7 bases. This CDR3 region has 16 residues. Per germline, CDR1 LGHNA and CDR2 YSLEER. J gave up 10 bases and V 2 bases, and 14 bases lay outside the gene matches. Here the CDR3 DNA reads TGCGCCAGCAGCCAACGGGTGGCTAGTGGACTAGGGGAGCAGTTCTTC. It specifies CASSQRVASGLGEQFF.

The rearrangement links TRBV4-1 to TRBJ2-3; D is uncertain. Trimming shortened V by 6 bases and J by 0 bases, and 19 bases separated the two germline ends. Germline assignment: CDR1 MGHRA and CDR2 YSYEKL. The CDR3 has 17 amino acids. The CDR3 DNA is TGCGCCAGCAGTCCAAGATATAGCTCCCTTAGCACAGATACGCAGTATTTT. This encodes CASSPRYSSLSTDTQYF.

The chain couples TRBV25-1 to TRBJ1-4, with 9 bases aligning to TRBD1. Germline V gene data show CDR1 as MGHDK and CDR2 as SYGVNS. The CDR3 covers 16 residues. V dropped 1 base and J dropped 7; count of bases not matched to a gene: 7. This CDR3 reads CASSEFGTGIREKLFF. CDR3 DNA sequence: TGTGCCAGCAGTGAATTTGGGACAGGGATTCGTGAAAAACTGTTTTTT.

The chain combines TRBV18 with TRBJ2-5; 9 bases are a match to TRBD1. With V trimmed by 4 bases and J by 1 base, 10 bases remained unmatched. The CDR3 has 17 residues. CDR1 is KGHSH, CDR2 LQKENI, per germline. The CDR3, as DNA: TGTGCCAGCTCACACTCCCACAGGGGGCCCATCCAAGAGACCCAGTACTTC. It is translated as CASSHSHRGPIQETQYF.

The genes are TRBV5-1 and TRBJ2-5, with 8 bases that match TRBD2. The CDR3 runs to 13 residues. Trimming removed 3 bases from V and 5 bases from J; junction bases left unmatched: 3. The germline CDR1 and CDR2 sequences are SGHRS and YFSETQ. The CDR3 DNA reads TGCGCCAGCAGCTCGCCGGGGGGGGAGACCCAGTACTTC. Translation: CASSSPGGETQYF.

This sequence joins TRBV27 and TRBJ1-2, with D possibly TRBD1 on 5 matching bases. Trimming cost V 5 bases and J 5 bases, with 18 bases left between them. The CDR3 sequence is 15 residues long. Germline V gene sequence: CDR1 MNHEY, CDR2 SMNVEV (reference sequence). The CDR3 loop reads CASSQGPPLPYGYTF. Here the CDR3 DNA reads TGTGCCAGCAGTCAGGGCCCCCCATTACCGTATGGCTACACCTTC.

CDR3 nucleotides: TGTGCCAGCAGCTTGGCAGGGGGCGGCTACGAGCAGTACTTC. Residues: CASSLAGGGYEQYF. This sequence joins TRBV5-4 and TRBJ2-7; 8 bases agree with TRBD1. The CDR3 is 14 residues long. Germline V gene data show CDR1 as SGHNT and CDR2 as YYREEE (reference sequence). Trimming at V came to 0 bases and at J to 3 bases, leaving 2 bases not matched to a gene.

The chain links TRBV28 to TRBJ2-7; 7 positions agree with TRBD1. With 1 base clipped from V and 0 bases from J, the junction kept 9 bases outside the gene matches. The CDR3 runs 17 residues. Germline assignment: CDR1 MDHEN and CDR2 SYDVKM. DNA of the CDR3: TGTGCCAGCAGTTTATCTCTTGACAGGGCAATCTCCTACGAGCAGTACTTC. It translates to CASSLSLDRAISYEQYF.

The V and J genes are TRBV4-3 and TRBJ1-5; maybe TRBD1 (5 bases). V shed 0 bases and J shed 2 bases, with 20 bases lying between them. Germline V gene sequence: CDR1 LGHNA, CDR2 YSLEER. The CDR3 spans 19 residues. The CDR3 bases are TGCGCCAGCAGCCAAGATAGGTCACGGGGGAACGGTGGCAATCAGCCCCAGCATTTT. Its translation: CASSQDRSRGNGGNQPQHF.